There are a few counts of the clone carrying this T cell receptor (beta chain). Its antigen is unidentified. MiXCR, applied by TCRdb to the multiplex PCR reads, yields one record per CDR3 protein. The sample contains 12,000 or so distinct CDR3 sequences, approximately 55% of which appear only once. The sample originates from a study of breast tumors, draining lymph nodes, adjacent tissues. General study points: Tumor repertoires ranked between lymph nodes and nontumor tissue in diversity, with V and J gene preferences.

The CDR3 is made up of 14 amino acids. V dropped 3 bases and J dropped 7 bases, with 13 bases sitting between them. Germline V gene data show CDR1 as KGHSH and CDR2 as LQKENI. This chain links TRBV18 with TRBJ2-1; D is possibly TRBD2 (5 bases). The receptor was derived from a female donor with breast cancer. Some clones in this sample may be carry-over from other donors' samples. The sequencing input was breast tumor tissue. CDR3 in amino acids: CASSPQLGSNEQFF. The CDR3 DNA is TGTGCCAGCTCACCCCAACTAGGGTCTAATGAGCAGTTCTTC.